This paragraph reports one T cell receptor beta chain. V dropped 1 base and J dropped 0 bases, with 6 bases sitting between them. CDR3 size: 14 residues. Germline loops: CDR1 MNHNS, CDR2 SASEGT. This entry belongs to a study of cytomegalovirus exposure and HLA in healthy donors. PCR amplification relied on 60 Vbeta primers (plus 13 Jbeta primers). Sequencing was performed with immunoSEQ multiplex PCR; in TCRdb, only in-frame clones are kept and a portion is missing. Among around 100,000 clones listed, over 80% were seen once. J is TRBJ1-2 and V is TRBV6-1; D not resolved. The sequencing sample was made of PBMCs. This TCR was sampled from a female donor in good health and CMV-seropositive. This CDR3 reads CASSEGDTNYGYTF. Here the CDR3 DNA reads TGTGCCAGCAGTGAAGGAGACACTAACTATGGCTACACCTTC.